This is a list of T cell receptor beta chains from one sample in a study of molecular identifiers for immune sequencing clone quantification. TCRdb recomputed calls from the PCR reads with MiXCR, one row per CDR3 protein. The sample yields nearly 650,000 distinct CDR3 sequences, 25% seen once. Input material: naive CD8+ T cells from blood, with Jurkat cell RNA spiked in. The receptors here all came from a human donor in good health. Some libraries in this study had Jurkat cell RNA spiked in. Each CDR3 is given with its conserved first and last residue. A D gene is named only where the DNA matches it firmly. Rows may omit the clone size; those that give it use once, few, many or a size class.

abundance: few
d_gene: NA
j_gene: TRBJ2-1
v_gene: TRBV24-1
CDR3aa: CATSVGYEQFF
CDR3nt: TGTGCCACCAGTGTCGGATATGAGCAGTTCTTC

abundance: NA
d_gene: NA
j_gene: TRBJ1-3
v_gene: TRBV27
CDR3aa: CASSLSSQSSGNTIYF
CDR3nt: TGTGCCAGCAGTTTATCTAGCCAGAGCTCTGGAAACACCATATATTTT

abundance: many
d_gene: TRBD2
j_gene: TRBJ2-7
v_gene: TRBV4-3
CDR3aa: CASSHLSGGGGEQYF
CDR3nt: TGCGCCAGCAGCCACCTCTCCGGGGGGGGTGGAGAGCAGTACTTC

abundance: NA
d_gene: TRBD2
j_gene: TRBJ2-5
v_gene: TRBV27
CDR3aa: CASSSAEPSGDQETQYF
CDR3nt: TGTGCCAGCAGTTCCGCCGAGCCTAGCGGGGACCAAGAGACCCAGTACTTC

abundance: few
d_gene: NA
j_gene: TRBJ2-2
v_gene: TRBV2
CDR3aa: CASSERASVTGELFF
CDR3nt: TGTGCCAGCAGTGAACGGGCTTCTGTAACCGGGGAGCTGTTTTTT

abundance: many
d_gene: NA
j_gene: TRBJ2-2
v_gene: TRBV6-1
CDR3aa: CASEVGGTGELFF
CDR3nt: TGTGCCAGCGAGGTGGGGGGTACCGGGGAGCTGTTTTTT

abundance: many
d_gene: NA
j_gene: TRBJ1-1
v_gene: TRBV5-6
CDR3aa: CASSPPGQRGKYTEAFF
CDR3nt: TGTGCCAGCAGCCCGCCCGGACAGAGGGGGAAGTACACTGAAGCTTTCTTT

abundance: many
d_gene: TRBD1
j_gene: TRBJ2-7
v_gene: TRBV7-9
CDR3aa: CASSSTTGSGYEQYF
CDR3nt: TGTGCCAGCAGCTCCACGACAGGGAGTGGCTACGAGCAGTACTTC

abundance: NA
d_gene: TRBD1
j_gene: TRBJ1-5
v_gene: TRBV7-9
CDR3aa: CASSLAQGGSNQPQHF
CDR3nt: TGTGCCAGCAGCTTAGCGCAGGGGGGGAGCAATCAGCCCCAGCATTTT

abundance: NA
d_gene: NA
j_gene: TRBJ2-1
v_gene: TRBV7-9
CDR3aa: CASSYAKGTAHNEQFF
CDR3nt: TGTGCCAGCAGCTACGCCAAGGGTACGGCGCACAATGAGCAGTTCTTC

abundance: NA
d_gene: NA
j_gene: TRBJ2-7
v_gene: TRBV28
CDR3aa: CASSLPRGYYEQYF
CDR3nt: TGTGCCAGCAGTTTGCCCAGGGGCTACTACGAGCAGTACTTC

abundance: many
d_gene: NA
j_gene: TRBJ2-2
v_gene: TRBV19
CDR3aa: CASSLPGAGELFF
CDR3nt: TGTGCCAGTAGTCTGCCGGGAGCCGGGGAGCTGTTTTTT

abundance: NA
d_gene: NA
j_gene: TRBJ2-1
v_gene: TRBV20-1
CDR3aa: CSAAGTVSYNEQFF
CDR3nt: TGCAGTGCTGCGGGGACTGTCTCCTACAATGAGCAGTTCTTC